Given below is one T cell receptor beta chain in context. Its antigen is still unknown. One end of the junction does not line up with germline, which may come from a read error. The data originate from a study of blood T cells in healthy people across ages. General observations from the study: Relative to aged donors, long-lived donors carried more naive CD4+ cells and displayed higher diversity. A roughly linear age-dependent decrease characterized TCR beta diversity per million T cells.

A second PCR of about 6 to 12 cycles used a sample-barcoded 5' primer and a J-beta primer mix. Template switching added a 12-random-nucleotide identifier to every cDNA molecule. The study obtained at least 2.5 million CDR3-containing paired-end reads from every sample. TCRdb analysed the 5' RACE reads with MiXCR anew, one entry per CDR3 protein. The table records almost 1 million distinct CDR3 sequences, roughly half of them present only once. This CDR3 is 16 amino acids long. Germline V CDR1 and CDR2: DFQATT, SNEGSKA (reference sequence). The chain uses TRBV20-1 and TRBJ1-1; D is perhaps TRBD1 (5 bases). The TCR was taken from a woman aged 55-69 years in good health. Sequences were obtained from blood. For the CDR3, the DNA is TGCAGTGCTAGAGATAGGCGGAGACCAGGGTCTACTGGAGCTTTCTTT. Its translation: CSARDRRRPGSTGAFF.